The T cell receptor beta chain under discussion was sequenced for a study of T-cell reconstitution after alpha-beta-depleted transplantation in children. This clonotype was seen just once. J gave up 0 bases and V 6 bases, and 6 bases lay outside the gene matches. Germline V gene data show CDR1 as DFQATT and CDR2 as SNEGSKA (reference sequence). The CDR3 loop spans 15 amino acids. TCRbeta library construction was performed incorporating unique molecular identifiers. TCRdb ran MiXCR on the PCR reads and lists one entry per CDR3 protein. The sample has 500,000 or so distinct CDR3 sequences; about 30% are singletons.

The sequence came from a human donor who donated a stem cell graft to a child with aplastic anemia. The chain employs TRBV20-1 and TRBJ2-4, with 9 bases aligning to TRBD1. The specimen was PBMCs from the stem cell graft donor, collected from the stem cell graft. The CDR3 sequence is CSAIHRGRAKNIQYF. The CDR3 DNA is TGCAGTGCCATACACAGGGGGCGAGCCAAAAACATTCAGTACTTC.